This is a list of T cell receptor beta chains from one sample in a study of a mutant IDH1 vaccine in newly diagnosed glioma. For these TCRs, the target antigens are not known. Clones were sequenced by immunoSEQ multiplex PCR, and TCRdb holds only the in-frame ones, with some missing. In the table there are just under 80,000 clones, roughly 90% of which are singletons. This sample comprised PBMCs, obtained from a glioma patient whose treatment included an IDH1 peptide vaccine. The receptors stem from a woman aged 45-65 years with glioma. The conserved cysteine and the conserved F or W are not part of the CDR3 here. D genes are given only for firm matches. Clone size appears in some rows only: once, few, many, or a class for an expanded clone.

cdr3_length,v_call,d_call,clone_size,cdr3_aa
16,TRBV7-3,TRBD2,NA,ASSLRGFGTSNTGELF
9,TRBV10-2,NA,NA,ASSYYNEQF
12,TRBV6-6,TRBD1,once,ASSYSDRGKTQY
10,TRBV10-3,TRBD1,once,AVRDRATEAF
14,TRBV18,TRBD1,NA,ASSPLRGARNTEAF
8,TRBV29-1,NA,NA,SFLDNEQF
14,TRBV5-6,NA,NA,ASSLAGLSSGNTIY
11,TRBV13,TRBD1,once,ASSARQGRGYT
13,TRBV5-1,TRBD1,NA,ASSRTGGVINEQY
12,TRBV29-1,TRBD1,NA,STGTGYHDNEQF
13,TRBV29-1,NA,NA,SVKDKSGGSYEQY
13,TRBV7-6,NA,once,ASSSGPRSYNEQF
13,TRBV7-2,NA,NA,ASSFLPAGNYGYT
9,TRBV6-6,NA,NA,ASSWANEQF
9,TRBV7-8,NA,NA,ASSWGGEQF
11,TRBV2,TRBD1,NA,ASIGTEDYEQY
13,TRBV11-3,TRBD2,NA,ASSSSGGEYNEQF
11,TRBV9,NA,NA,ASSASPGDTQY
9,TRBV28,NA,NA,ASSFYTEAF
11,TRBV5-1,NA,NA,ASSESGTDTQY
13,TRBV5-5,TRBD1,NA,ASSLWDSGDNTQY
16,TRBV11-2,TRBD2,NA,ASSFSKGGLAGLNEQF
12,TRBV29-1,TRBD1,NA,SVLPGQGDNEQF
14,TRBV10-3,TRBD2,NA,AISDPLAGATGELF
12,TRBV6-5,NA,NA,ASSYSRKNYGYT
12,TRBV6-1,TRBD1,NA,ASLPGQGPYEQY
12,TRBV28,NA,NA,ASRKTFIEYGYT
13,TRBV28,NA,NA,ASRRIGRKRTEAF
13,TRBV5-1,TRBD2,NA,ASSLASGRTYEQY
10,TRBV28,TRBD1,NA,ASGKQGGVQY
12,TRBV7-9,NA,NA,ASSLLEVHYEQY
13,TRBV9,TRBD2,NA,ASSVTSGIYNEQF
14,TRBV27,NA,few,ASNLLGHLNTGELF
15,TRBV7-9,NA,few,ASRYFRGDWEDTEAF
12,TRBV9,TRBD2,NA,ASSPGSGSYEQY
13,TRBV19,NA,NA,ASALHGSSNEKLF
12,TRBV28,TRBD1,NA,ASRRQGPQETQY
14,TRBV5-5,NA,NA,ASSLVGQPHTDTQY
16,TRBV4-1,TRBD1,NA,ASTCLSAHDRGRGTQY
13,TRBV25-1,TRBD2,NA,ASSAGLAVYNEQF
13,TRBV18,NA,NA,ASSTTGGRDSEQY
14,TRBV19,NA,NA,ASSSPPGTSGAEAF
14,TRBV7-9,NA,few,ASSLGRTYSGNTIY
10,TRBV28,NA,NA,ASSLLGVEAF
13,TRBV10-2,TRBD1,once,ASSEPGQGSYEQY
12,TRBV7-2,TRBD1,NA,ASGQGTRYNEQF
11,TRBV10-1,NA,NA,ASFGTPMGPQH
14,TRBV10-3,TRBD1,NA,AISHRGPGMNTEAF
12,TRBV28,NA,few,ASSPHRSNQPQH